This T cell receptor (beta chain) was identified in a study of shared clonotypes between healthy human individuals. The overall study: Plates per donor: three CD4 naive, three CD4 memory, two CD8 naive, one CD8 memory.

Division of CD4+ cells produced a CD45RA+ naive subset and a CD45RA-negative memory subset. Clones were read by immunoSEQ multiplex PCR, and TCRdb kept only the in-frame ones, dropping some. Seen here are over a million clones, around 78% observed once, and the top ten hold roughly 0.61%. V lost 5 bases, J lost 8 bases, and 19 bases lay in between. CDR3 length equals 14 residues. CDR1 is LNHDA and CDR2 is SQIVND in the germline V gene (reference sequence). General study findings and limits: Naive CD4 clonotypes overlapped across a handful of donors at around 4.8%. Clonotype sharing across donors was expected to vary with sequencing depth.

A word on this clone: What it binds is unknown.

The chain carries TRBV19 and TRBJ2-7, with D maybe TRBD2 (6 bases). The sequencing input was memory CD4+ T cells from PBMCs. Subset: CD45RA-negative fraction. The sequence was obtained from a man between 18 and 29 years old in good health. Some clones in this sample may be carry-over from other donors' samples. This CDR3 is CASSAQGGGGKQYF. CDR3 coding DNA: TGTGCCAGTAGTGCACAAGGTGGAGGAGGGAAGCAGTACTTC.